This T cell receptor (beta chain) was recovered during a study of blood T cell repertoires in COVID-19. Turning to the study itself: Specimens from acute and convalescent COVID-19 originated in the United States, Italy and Spain.

Participants came from some 23 US areas, aged about 18 to 95 years. From germline, CDR1 is MGHRA and CDR2 YSYEKL. J lost 3 bases, V lost 1 base, and 4 bases had no gene match. CDR3 length equals 16 residues. The repertoire was sequenced with immunoSEQ multiplex PCR; TCRdb's copy has only in-frame clones and lacks some. The sample shows more than 250,000 clones, 70% to 90% of them seen only once. This receptor was taken from a woman between 25 and 40 years old who had recovered from COVID-19. The specimen sequenced was PBMCs or T cells enriched from blood (not recorded which). This rearrangement joins TRBV4-1 to TRBJ1-4; 8 nucleotides match TRBD1. CDR3 protein: CASSQGTGRPNEKLFF. The CDR3 DNA is TGCGCCAGCAGCCAAGGGACAGGGAGACCTAATGAAAAACTGTTTTTT.